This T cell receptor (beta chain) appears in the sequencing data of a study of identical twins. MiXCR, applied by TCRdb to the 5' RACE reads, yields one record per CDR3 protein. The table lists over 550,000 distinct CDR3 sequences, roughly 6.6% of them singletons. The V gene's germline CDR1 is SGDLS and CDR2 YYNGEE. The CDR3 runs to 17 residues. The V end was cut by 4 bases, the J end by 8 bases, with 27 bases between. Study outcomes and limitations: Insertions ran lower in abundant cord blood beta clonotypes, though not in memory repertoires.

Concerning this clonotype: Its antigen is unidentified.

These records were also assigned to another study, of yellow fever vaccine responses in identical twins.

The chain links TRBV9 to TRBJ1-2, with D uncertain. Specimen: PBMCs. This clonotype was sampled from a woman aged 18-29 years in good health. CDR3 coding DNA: TGTGCCAGCAGCCGAATGGACCAAAATCTTTTGGTGCGCGGCTACACCTTC. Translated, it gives CASSRMDQNLLVRGYTF.